Given below is one TCR beta chain in context. The target antigen is unknown. The data are from a study of long-term antiretroviral therapy in people with HIV. The V gene lost 6 bases and the J gene lost 1 base, with 13 bases spanning the gap. Germline assignment: CDR1 MNHEY and CDR2 SVGAGI. This CDR3 has 14 residues. Researchers report immunoSEQ v3.0 was run at survey level. A per-sample goal of roughly 40,000-55,000 T-cell genomes was targeted by sequencing. The repertoire was sequenced with immunoSEQ multiplex PCR; TCRdb's copy has only in-frame clones and lacks some. The sample consists of almost 30,000 clones, approximately 90% of them appearing once. Whole-study results and caveats: Pre-ART expanded TRB clones stayed dominant throughout, though often decreasing after ART.

The clonotype originates from a man aged 45 to 65 with HIV. The sequences come from unsorted PBMCs, collected 3.2 years before starting antiretroviral therapy. The chain links TRBV6-5 to TRBJ2-7; the D gene is possibly TRBD2 (7 bases). CDR3 bases: TGTGCCAGCAGGATGGGGGGGGCATCCTACGAGCAGTACTTC. It codes for CASRMGGASYEQYF.